The subject of this entry is one TCR beta chain. The antigen is undetermined. V lost 2 bases and J lost 3; bases outside the gene matches: 6. CDR1 is MDHEN, CDR2 SYDVKM, per germline. This CDR3 has 16 residues. The source of the sample is a study of T cell responses to AZD1222 COVID-19 vaccine. Overall study results and limits: The sample set comprised mostly white British donors with more females, and clonal diversity was possibly underestimated. Seropositive at baseline were only a handful of AZD1222 recipients. Rises in breadth and depth of Spike-specific TCRs came after two AZD1222 doses. Reportedly, nearly half the spike-specific TCRs target unmutated variant regions.

Measured with immunoSEQ multiplex PCR; TCRdb has only the in-frame clones, and not every one. The table lists 100,000 to 150,000 clones, just over 90% of them singletons. The receptor comes from an adult in good health. J is TRBJ1-1 and V is TRBV28; 10 bases line up with TRBD1. Source: peripheral blood, taken on day 0 of AZD1222 vaccination. This CDR3 is CASSLRRDRGYTEAFF. DNA of the CDR3: TGTGCCAGCAGTTTACGTCGGGACAGGGGTTACACTGAAGCTTTCTTT. The variable domain in full, with the rest retrieved from reference TRBV28 and TRBJ1-1, is DVKVTQSSRYLVKRTGEKVFLECVQDMDHENMFWYRQDPGLGLRLIYFSYDVKMKEKGDIPEGYSVSREKKERFSLILESASTNQTSMYLCASSLRRDRGYTEAFFGQGTRLTVV.